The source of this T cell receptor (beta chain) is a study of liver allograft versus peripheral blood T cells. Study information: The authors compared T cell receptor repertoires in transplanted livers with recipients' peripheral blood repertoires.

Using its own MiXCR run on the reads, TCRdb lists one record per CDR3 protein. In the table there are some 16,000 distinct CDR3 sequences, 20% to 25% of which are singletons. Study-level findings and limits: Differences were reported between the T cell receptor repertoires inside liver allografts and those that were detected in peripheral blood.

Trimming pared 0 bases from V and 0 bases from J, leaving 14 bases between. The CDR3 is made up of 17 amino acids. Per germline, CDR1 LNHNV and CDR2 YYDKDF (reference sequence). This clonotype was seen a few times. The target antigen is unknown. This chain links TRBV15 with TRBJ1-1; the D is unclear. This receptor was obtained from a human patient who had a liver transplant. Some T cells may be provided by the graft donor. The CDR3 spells CATSRDYMASLNTEAFF. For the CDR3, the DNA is TGTGCCACCAGCAGAGATTATATGGCATCCTTGAACACTGAAGCTTTCTTT.